This record looks at one T cell receptor beta chain sequence and its context. The antigen remains undetermined. V was clipped by 2 bases and J by 3 bases, with 3 bases between them. CDR1 is SGHNT, CDR2 YYREEE, per germline (reference sequence). This CDR3 contains 11 residues. TCRdb's table, derived via immunoSEQ multiplex PCR, lists solely in-frame clones and lacks some. The table includes roughly 140,000 clones, roughly nine tenths detected once. The source of the sample is a study of T cell responses to AZD1222 COVID-19 vaccine. The study's findings and limits: Clonal diversity was possibly underestimated, and white British individuals and females predominated among donors.

The chain combines TRBV5-4 with TRBJ2-7; D is unclear. This TCR was recovered from an adult in good health. This specimen consisted of peripheral blood, obtained on day 0 of AZD1222 vaccination. The CDR3 reads CASSFDYEQYF. The CDR3 nucleotides read TGTGCCAGCAGCTTTGACTACGAGCAGTACTTC.